Listed here are 18 T cell receptor beta chains from one sample, sequenced in a study of blood T cells in healthy people across ages (dated by TCRdb to the mid-2010s). The library was obtained by 5' RACE. TCRdb names Illumina HiSeq 2500 as the instrument used. A second PCR of roughly 7 to 12 cycles was run with a J-beta primer mix and a sample-barcoded 5' primer. TCRdb reprocessing: public reads trimmed at Q25 with fastp, clones called with MiXCR, in-frame beta chains kept. CDR3 protein duplicates are merged, each entry listing the most common genes and DNA. This sample gives about 650,000 distinct CDR3 sequences in total; approximately 30% of them show up just once. Clones ranked in the top ten supply roughly 15% of the sample. Sequencing was done on a sample of blood. These receptors were taken from an elderly woman in good health. Donor details come from another sample of the same person, matched by shared clones.

The rearrangement uses TRBV20-1 and TRBJ2-3, with D maybe TRBD1 (5 bases). This CDR3 contains 13 residues. V lost 1 base and J 5 bases, leaving 10 bases between the germline ends. Looked up from germline, CDR1 is DFQATT and CDR2 is SNEGSKA (reference sequence). CDR3: CSARGTRQDTQYF. The DNA for the CDR3 is TGCAGTGCTAGAGGGACACGGCAAGATACGCAGTATTTT.

This clonotype was observed many times. CDR3 nucleotides: TGCGCCAGCAGCTTGTACAGCGGGGGTACTGAAGCTTTCTTT. Encoded protein: CASSLYSGGTEAFF. This chain joins TRBV5-1 and TRBJ1-1, with D perhaps matching TRBD1 (5 bases). Germline lookup yields CDR1 SGHRS and CDR2 YFSETQ. The CDR3 runs to 14 residues. The germline V and J ends were trimmed by 1 base and 5 bases, with 12 bases remaining between them.

This clonotype has only a few counts. The chain joins TRBV12-3 or TRBV12-4 to TRBJ2-5; either TRBD1 or TRBD2 may supply D (7 bases each). Between the trimmed V and J ends, which lost 7 bases and 5 bases, there was a span of 26 bases. The CDR3 runs 17 residues. The CDR3 sequence: CASKRDSPSPGEETQYF. The CDR3 coding sequence is TGTGCCAGCAAGCGGGACAGCCCTTCTCCAGGAGAGGAGACCCAGTACTTC.

About this clonotype itself: A read error is possible here, since a much larger clone lies one base away. The chain employs TRBV28 and TRBJ2-7; unclear D gene. The CDR3 spans 13 residues. The V end was cut by 4 bases, the J end by 3 bases, with 10 bases between. CDR1 is MDHEN and CDR2 is SYDVKM in the germline V gene. The CDR3 spells CASSSLVCYEQYF. The CDR3 DNA follows: TGTGCCAGCAGTTCCCTAGTCTGCTACGAGCAGTACTTC.

The V and J genes are TRBV20-1 and TRBJ2-7; D gene uncertain. TRBJ2-5 explains the end of the DNA better; the J call may be wrong. CDR1 and CDR2 from the germline V gene are DFQATT and SNEGSKA (reference sequence). The length of the CDR3 is 13 residues. The CDR3 region has the DNA TGCAGTGCTAGAGACTCGTCCGGCGGGACCCAGTACTTC. Translating gives CSARDSSGGTQYF.

The rearrangement joins TRBV19 to TRBJ2-3; D not resolved. The V end was cut by 3 bases, the J end by 0 bases, with 10 bases between. Per germline, CDR1 LNHDA and CDR2 SQIVND (reference sequence). This CDR3 spans 15 amino acids. The CDR3 region has the DNA TGTGCCAGTAGTATCCAGCGAGCTAGCACAGATACGCAGTATTTT. This sequence encodes CASSIQRASTDTQYF.

V is TRBV29-1 and J is TRBJ2-3; D is unresolved. The V end lost 0 bases, the J end lost 4 bases, and 2 bases lay between the germline ends. The CDR3 is made up of 11 amino acids. CDR1 SQVTM and CDR2 ANQGSEA come from the germline V gene. In nucleotides, the CDR3 is TGCAGCGTTGAAGACTCAGATACGCAGTATTTT. Translating gives CSVEDSDTQYF.

This clonotype occurred a few times. The chain recombines TRBV18 with TRBJ2-5; TRBD2 matches at 8 bases. CDR1 is KGHSH and CDR2 is LQKENI in the germline V gene. This CDR3 contains 18 residues. V lost 3 bases to trimming and J lost 3 bases; unmatched junction nucleotides: 15. The CDR3 spells CASSPLQSRGGKEETQYF. CDR3 DNA: TGTGCCAGCTCACCCCTGCAATCTCGGGGGGGCAAAGAAGAGACCCAGTACTTC.

This clonotype has a count of ten or more. CDR3 sequence reads: CASSDVGTGGGETQYF. The CDR3 bases are TGTGCCAGCAGTGACGTAGGGACAGGGGGCGGGGAGACCCAGTACTTC. The rearrangement joins TRBV25-1 to TRBJ2-5; TRBD1 agrees at 12 bases. Germline V gene data show CDR1 as MGHDK and CDR2 as SYGVNS. V shed 3 bases and J 5 bases; nucleotides not matched to a gene: 7. The CDR3 spans 16 residues.

This chain links TRBV12-3 or TRBV12-4 with TRBJ2-3; the D gene could be TRBD1 or TRBD2 (5 bases each). The V end lost 6 bases, the J end lost 4 bases, and 11 bases lay between the germline ends. CDR3 length: 13 amino acids. This chain's CDR3 is CASSTGTADTQYF. The CDR3, as DNA: TGTGCCAGCAGCACGGGGACGGCAGATACGCAGTATTTT.

In its sample, this clonotype was seen a few times. A much larger clone differs from this one at a single base, so this may be a read error. This chain uses TRBV5-1 with TRBJ2-7, with a possible D match to TRBD1 (6 bases). Germline-derived CDR1 and CDR2 are SGHRS and YFSETQ. The CDR3 contains 17 residues. CDR3 loop: CASSSTLAGALSCEQYF. As DNA, the CDR3 is TGCGCCAGCAGCTCTACCCTGGCAGGGGCCCTCTCCTGCGAGCAGTACTTC.

This clonotype was picked up many times. The chain employs TRBV5-6 and TRBJ2-3, with 10 bases matching TRBD1. Germline CDR1 SGHDT, CDR2 YYEEEE. V was pared by 2 bases and J by 5 bases, with 5 bases of the junction left unmatched. The CDR3 length is 15 residues. The CDR3 DNA reads TGTGCCAGCAGCTTTCTCGGGACAGGGGAAGATACGCAGTATTTT. It codes for CASSFLGTGEDTQYF.

The CDR3, as DNA: TGTGCCTATGGATCCTACAATGAGCAGTTCTTC. Translated: CAYGSYNEQFF. The V call is TRBV10-3, the J call TRBJ2-1; D unclear. The CDR3 contains 11 residues. Looked up from germline, CDR1 is ENHRY and CDR2 is SYGVKD. V dropped 11 bases and J dropped 1 base, with 6 bases sitting between them.

CDR3 protein: CSASVGQGGSYEQFF. Here the CDR3 DNA reads TGCAGTGCTAGCGTTGGACAGGGGGGCTCCTACGAGCAGTTCTTC. The genes are TRBV20-1 and TRBJ2-1, with 10 bases lining up with TRBD1. The V gene's germline CDR1 is DFQATT and CDR2 SNEGSKA (reference sequence). Germline trimming cut 3 bases from V and 10 bases from J; bases unmatched to any gene: 12. The CDR3 contains 15 residues.

This clonotype was seen repeatedly, ten times or more. A junction end diverges from the germline sequence, so it may reflect a read error. The rearrangement links TRBV5-1 to TRBJ1-2, with 8 bases aligning to TRBD1. Germline V gene data show CDR1 as SGHRS and CDR2 as YFSETQ. This CDR3 has 13 residues. This CDR3 reads CASSLDRGYGYTF. CDR3 DNA sequence: TGTGCCAGCAGCTTAGACAGGGGATATGGCTACACCTTC.

The V gene is TRBV20-1, the J gene TRBJ2-4; 8 bases fit TRBD2. The J call is doubtful: the DNA matches TRBJ2-7 better. From germline, CDR1 is DFQATT and CDR2 SNEGSKA (reference sequence). CDR3 length equals 12 residues. In nucleotides, the CDR3 is TGCAGTGACTTCGGGACTAGCTACGAGCAGTACTTC. Translation gives CSDFGTSYEQYF.

In this sample, this clonotype turned up once. The chain has TRBV10-3 and TRBJ2-3, with unresolved D. The CDR3 extends over 12 amino acids. Deletions cut 3 bases from V and 6 bases from J, with 7 bases between. Germline CDR1 and CDR2: ENHRY and SYGVKD. The CDR3 sequence: CAISEVRDTQYF. DNA for the CDR3: TGTGCCATCAGTGAAGTCCGGGATACGCAGTATTTT.

The rearrangement joins TRBV7-9 to TRBJ1-5; maybe TRBD1 (5 bases). V was trimmed by 0 bases and J by 3 bases, leaving 9 bases between them. Germline-derived CDR1 and CDR2 are SEHNR and FQNEAQ (reference sequence). The CDR3 consists of 15 residues. The CDR3 nucleotides are TGTGCCAGCAGCTTAGCAACGGGGGACAATCAGCCCCAGCATTTT. Its translation: CASSLATGDNQPQHF.